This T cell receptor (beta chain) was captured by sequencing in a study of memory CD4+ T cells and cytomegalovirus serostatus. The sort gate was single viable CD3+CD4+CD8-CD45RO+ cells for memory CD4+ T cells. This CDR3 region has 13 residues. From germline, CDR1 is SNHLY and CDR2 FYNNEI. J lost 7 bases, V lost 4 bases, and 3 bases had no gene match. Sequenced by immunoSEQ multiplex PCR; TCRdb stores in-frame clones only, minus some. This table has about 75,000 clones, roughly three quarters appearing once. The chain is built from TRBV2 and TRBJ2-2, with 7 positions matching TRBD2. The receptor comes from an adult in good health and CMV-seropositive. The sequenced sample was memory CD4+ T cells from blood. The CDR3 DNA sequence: TGTGCCAGCAGTGGGACTAGTAGCGGGGAGCTGTTTTTT. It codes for CASSGTSSGELFF.